This T cell receptor beta chain emerged from a study of cytomegalovirus exposure and HLA in healthy donors. Looking at the study overall: The same platform as the approximately 640 first-cohort repertoires was used for the 120 validation repertoires, a later analysis reported. Study conclusions and caveats: The CMV antigen specificity of three CMV-associated chains was confirmed through in vitro analysis. The study listed approximately 160 cytomegalovirus-associated TCR beta chains.

Clones were sequenced by immunoSEQ multiplex PCR, and TCRdb holds only the in-frame ones, with some missing. This sample yields tens of thousands of clones, of which 93% are seen a single time; approximately 4% belongs to the top ten. Regarding this clone: Antigen unknown.

Germline values: CDR1 SGHAT, CDR2 FQNNGV. This CDR3 has 14 amino acids. The V end was cut by 3 bases, the J end by 4 bases, with 12 bases between. Sample: PBMCs. The chain uses TRBV11-2 and TRBJ1-1, with D possibly being TRBD1 (5 bases). The source is a woman under 40 in good health and CMV-seronegative. The CDR3 is CASSFVQGSTEAFF. Written as DNA, the CDR3 is TGTGCCAGCAGCTTTGTCCAGGGAAGCACTGAAGCTTTCTTT. Using reference TRBV11-2 and TRBJ1-1 for the parts outside the CDR3, the full variable domain is EAGVAQSPRYKIIEKRQSVAFWCNPISGHATLYWYQQILGQGPKLLIQFQNNGVVDDSQLPKDRFSAERLKGVDSTLKIQPAKLEDSAVYLCASSFVQGSTEAFFGQGTRLTVV.